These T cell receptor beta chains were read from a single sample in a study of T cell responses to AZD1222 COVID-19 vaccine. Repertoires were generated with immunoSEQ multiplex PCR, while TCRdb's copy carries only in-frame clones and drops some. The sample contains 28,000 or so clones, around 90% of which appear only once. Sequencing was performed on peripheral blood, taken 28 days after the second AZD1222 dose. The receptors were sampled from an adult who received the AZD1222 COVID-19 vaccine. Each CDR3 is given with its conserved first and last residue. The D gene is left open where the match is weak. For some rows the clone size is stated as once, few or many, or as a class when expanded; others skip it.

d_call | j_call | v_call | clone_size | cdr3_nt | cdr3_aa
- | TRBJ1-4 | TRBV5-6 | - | TGTGCCAGCAGCGTGACATGGACAGTAGATGAAAAACTGTTTTTT | CASSVTWTVDEKLFF
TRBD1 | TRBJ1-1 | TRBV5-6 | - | TGTGCCAGCAGCGGTTACGACAGGGGGCGAACTGAAGCTTTCTTT | CASSGYDRGRTEAFF
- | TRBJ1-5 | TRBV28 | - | TGTGCCAGCAGTTTATATCGGCAGGGAGGCCAGCCCCAGCATTTT | CASSLYRQGGQPQHF
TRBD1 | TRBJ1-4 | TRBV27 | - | TGTGCCAGCAGTTTCAGGGGGCGTAATGAAAAACTGTTTTTT | CASSFRGRNEKLFF
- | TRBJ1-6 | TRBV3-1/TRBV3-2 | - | TGTGCCAGCAGTCCAGGGAATTCACCCCTCCACTTT | CASSPGNSPLHF
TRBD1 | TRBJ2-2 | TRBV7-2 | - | TGTGCCAGCAGCTCCCGACAGGGGGCGAACACCGGGGAGCTGTTTTTT | CASSSRQGANTGELFF
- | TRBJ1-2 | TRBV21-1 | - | TGTGCCAGCAGCAAACAAGGGGGAGAGGACTCCCGTTTGTCGTCCAACTATGGCTACACCTTC | CASSKQGGEDSRLSSNYGYTF
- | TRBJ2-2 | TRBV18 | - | TGTGCCAGCTCACCATCGTCGCCAGGGTCGGGTTTCGAGCTGTTTTTT | CASSPSSPGSGFELFF
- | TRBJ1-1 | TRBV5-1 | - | TGCGCCAGCAGCTTAGGCAGACAAGCTGAAGCTTTCTTT | CASSLGRQAEAFF
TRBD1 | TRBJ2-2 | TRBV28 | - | TGTGCCAGCAGTTTATGGGGACAGGGAAACACCGGGGAGCTGTTTTTT | CASSLWGQGNTGELFF
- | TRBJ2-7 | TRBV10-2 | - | TGCGCCAGCAGCCAGGATCCCTCCTCCTACGAGCAGTACTTC | CASSQDPSSYEQYF
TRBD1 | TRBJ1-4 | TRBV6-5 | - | TGTGCCAGCAGGCAACAGGGGGCGACGAATGAAAAACTGTTTTTT | CASRQQGATNEKLFF
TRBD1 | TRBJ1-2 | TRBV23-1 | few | TGCGCCAGCCGACAGGGGGCACACATGGAGGGCTACACCTTC | CASRQGAHMEGYTF
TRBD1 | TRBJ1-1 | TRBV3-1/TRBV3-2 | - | TGTGCCAGCAGGGGACAGGGTGGCACTGAAGCTTTCTTT | CASRGQGGTEAFF
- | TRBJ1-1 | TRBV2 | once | TGTGCCAGCAGTGAAGCAGGGGAAGCTTTCTTT | CASSEAGEAFF
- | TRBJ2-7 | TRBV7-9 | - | TGTGCCAGCAGCTTCCAGTCCTACGAGCAGTACTTC | CASSFQSYEQYF
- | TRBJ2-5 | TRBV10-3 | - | TGTGCCATCAGTGAGATTCAGGGACAAGAGACCCAGTACTTC | CAISEIQGQETQYF
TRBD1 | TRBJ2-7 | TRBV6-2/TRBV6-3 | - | TGTGCCAGCAGTTCGGACAGGACATTCTCCTACGAGCAGTACTTC | CASSSDRTFSYEQYF
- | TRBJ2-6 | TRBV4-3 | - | TGCGCCAGCAGCCAGGATGGGGCCTCTGGGGCCAACGTCCTGACTTTC | CASSQDGASGANVLTF
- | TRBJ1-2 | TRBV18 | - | TGTGCCAGCTCACCACCGTCAGTTCACTATGGCTACACCTTC | CASSPPSVHYGYTF
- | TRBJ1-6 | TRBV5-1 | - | TGCGCCAGCAGCTTGGAAATCCCTAATTCACCCCTCCACTTT | CASSLEIPNSPLHF
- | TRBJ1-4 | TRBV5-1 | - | TGCGCCAGCAGTTGGAGGGGGGGAACTAATGAAAAACTGTTTTTT | CASSWRGGTNEKLFF
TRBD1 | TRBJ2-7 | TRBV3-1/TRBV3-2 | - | TGTGCCAGCAGCCGTCCCGGGACAGGGACCTACGAGCAGTACTTC | CASSRPGTGTYEQYF
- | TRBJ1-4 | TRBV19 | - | TGTGCCAGTAGTCGATGGACCGAGAATGAAAAACTGTTTTTT | CASSRWTENEKLFF
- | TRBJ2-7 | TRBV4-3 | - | TGCGCCAGCAGCCAAGATAACGTAGGGATGTACGAGCAGTACTTC | CASSQDNVGMYEQYF
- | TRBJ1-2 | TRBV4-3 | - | TGCGCCAGCAGCCAAGTCACAGTAGCCAACTATGGCTACACCTTC | CASSQVTVANYGYTF
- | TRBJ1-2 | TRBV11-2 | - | TGTGCCAGCCGACAGGACCTCGGTAACTATGGCTACACCTTC | CASRQDLGNYGYTF
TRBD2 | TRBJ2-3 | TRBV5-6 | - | TGTGCCAGCAGCTTGAGGGCTAGCGGGAGCACAGATACGCAGTATTTT | CASSLRASGSTDTQYF
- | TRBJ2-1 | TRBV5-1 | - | TGCGCCAGCAGCTTGAGGACAGCTCATTCCTACAATGAGCAGTTCTTC | CASSLRTAHSYNEQFF
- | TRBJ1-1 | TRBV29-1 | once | TGCAGCGCCGGGACTACAGGGACTGAAGCTTTCTTT | CSAGTTGTEAFF
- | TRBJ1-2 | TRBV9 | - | TGTGCCAGCAGTGGGGGGAGGGGCTATGGCTACACCTTC | CASSGGRGYGYTF
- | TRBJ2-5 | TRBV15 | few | TGTGCCACCAGCAGAGGCGTAGCGCTTGAGACCCAGTACTTC | CATSRGVALETQYF
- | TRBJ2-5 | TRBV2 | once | TGTGCCAGCAAGGGACTTCAAGAGACCCAGTACTTC | CASKGLQETQYF
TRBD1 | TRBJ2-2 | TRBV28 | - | TGTGCCAGCAGTGGAACAGGGGTTGGCGGGGAGCTGTTTTTT | CASSGTGVGGELFF
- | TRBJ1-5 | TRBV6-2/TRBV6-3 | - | TGTGCCAGCAGTTACACAGGGAATCAGCCCCAGCATTTT | CASSYTGNQPQHF
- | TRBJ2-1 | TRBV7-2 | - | TGTGCCAGCAGCTTAGATTCTAGGGTGACCAATGAGCAGTTCTTC | CASSLDSRVTNEQFF
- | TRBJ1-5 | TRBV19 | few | TGTGCTAGCCAGAGAGGTCCAGCCAATCAGCCCCAGCATTTT | CASQRGPANQPQHF
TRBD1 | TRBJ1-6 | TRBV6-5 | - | TGTGCCAGCAGTCCCCGGACAGGGGATTCACCCCTCCACTTT | CASSPRTGDSPLHF
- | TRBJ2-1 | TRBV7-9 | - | TGTGCCAGCAGCCCCCCAAGGGGGGGCCTTGGTAATGAGCAGTTCTTC | CASSPPRGGLGNEQFF
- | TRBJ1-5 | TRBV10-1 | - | TGCGCCAGCACCCACGAGGGGGGCGCCCCCCATAGCAATCAGCCCCAGCATTTT | CASTHEGGAPHSNQPQHF
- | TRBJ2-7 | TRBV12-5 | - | TGTGCTAGTGGTTCCTTGTCCAGGAACTACGAGCAGTACTTC | CASGSLSRNYEQYF
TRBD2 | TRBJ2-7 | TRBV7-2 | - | TGTGCCAGCAGCACTGACACTAGCGGGGGTTCCCTTAAGCAGTACTTC | CASSTDTSGGSLKQYF
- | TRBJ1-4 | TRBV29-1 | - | TGCAGCGTTGCCGACACGGGGGGGGAAAAACTGTTTTTT | CSVADTGGEKLFF
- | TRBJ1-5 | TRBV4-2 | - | TGTGCCAGCAGCCAAGATCCGGGCCAGGGTCCAGGTCACAATCAGCCCCAGCATTTT | CASSQDPGQGPGHNQPQHF
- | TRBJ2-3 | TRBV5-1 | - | TGCGCCAGCAGCTTGGATGGTAGTACCAACACAGATACGCAGTATTTT | CASSLDGSTNTDTQYF
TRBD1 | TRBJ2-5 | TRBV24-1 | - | TGTGCCACCAGTGAAGCCCTTGGGACAGGGTCAGAGACCCAGTACTTC | CATSEALGTGSETQYF
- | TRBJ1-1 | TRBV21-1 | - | TGTGCCAGCAGCGCCCACAGGGCGAAAGCTGAAGCTTTCTTT | CASSAHRAKAEAFF
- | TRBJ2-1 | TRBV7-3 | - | TGTGCCAGCAGCCCAAGAGGGGGGAATGAGCAGTTCTTC | CASSPRGGNEQFF
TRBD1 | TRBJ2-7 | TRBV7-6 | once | TGTGCCAGCAGCTTACGGCTAGGTCGACAGGGAAACGAGCAGTACTTC | CASSLRLGRQGNEQYF
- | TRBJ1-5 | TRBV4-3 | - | TGCGCCAGCAGCCAAGATCCCCAGGGTGGAAGCAATCAGCCCCAGCATTTT | CASSQDPQGGSNQPQHF
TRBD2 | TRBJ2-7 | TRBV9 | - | TGTGCCAGCAGCGCGGGACTAGCGGGGGGGCCTGCCGAGCAGTACTTC | CASSAGLAGGPAEQYF
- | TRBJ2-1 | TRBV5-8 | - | TGTGCCAGCAGCTTAGATCGGACTTGGCAGTTCTTC | CASSLDRTWQFF
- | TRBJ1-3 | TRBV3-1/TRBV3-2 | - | TGTGCCAGCAGCCGCGGTCAGGGGTCTGGAAACACCATATATTTT | CASSRGQGSGNTIYF
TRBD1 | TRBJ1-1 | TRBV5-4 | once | TGTGCCAGCAGCTCGGGACAGCCTAACACTGAAGCTTTCTTT | CASSSGQPNTEAFF
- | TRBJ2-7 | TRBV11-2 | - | TGTGCCAGCAGCTTAATGAGCTCCTACGAGCAGTACTTC | CASSLMSSYEQYF